This T cell receptor beta chain emerged from a study of human T cells and chemical hapten exposure. The CDR3 is made up of 14 amino acids. V was shortened by 7 bases and J by 6 bases, with 18 bases between the two germline ends. Germline CDR1 is MNHEY and CDR2 is SVGEGT. As for time point: patch test 1, 2 weeks after DPC sensitization. Treatment given: therapeutic diphenylcyclopropenone sensitization with weekly scalp DPC. TCRdb recomputed calls from the RACE reads with MiXCR, one row per CDR3 protein. This sample yields tens of thousands of distinct CDR3 sequences, of which 32% are seen a single time; over 7.5% belongs to the top ten.

The chain has TRBV6-2 or TRBV6-3 and TRBJ1-1; D ambiguous. This specimen was whole blood, taken in connection with sensitization to the hapten diphenylcyclopropenone (DPC). This receptor was obtained from a man aged 35 to 55 with alopecia areata. Some clones in this sample may be carry-over from other donors' samples. The CDR3 region has the DNA TGTGCCAGCATCCCTATCGGCCTGGTAGCTGAAGCTTTCTTT. Its protein product is CASIPIGLVAEAFF.